The next 9 T cell receptor beta chains were all read from a single sample in a study of blood T cell repertoires in COVID-19. The method was immunoSEQ multiplex PCR; TCRdb's version includes in-frame clones alone and lacks a portion of them. The sample lists more than 200,000 clones, 88% occurring once. The material sequenced was peripheral blood. These receptors came from a man between 65 and 85 years old with acute or convalescent COVID-19.

This clone was found once. V and J are TRBV5-1 and TRBJ1-1; D ambiguous. Germline V gives CDR1 SGHRS, CDR2 YFSETQ. The CDR3 is 16 amino acids. V lost 4 bases to trimming and J lost 4 bases, with 20 bases between them. CDR3 sequence reads: CASSNTGSWGSTEAFF. The CDR3 DNA reads as TGCGCCAGCAGCAACACCGGGAGCTGGGGTAGCACTGAAGCTTTCTTT.

This clone was seen ten or more times. The chain combines TRBV4-2 with TRBJ2-6, with D tentatively TRBD1 (6 bases). This CDR3 has 17 residues. Germline values: CDR1 LGHNA, CDR2 YNFKEQ. V lost 4 bases, J lost 3 bases, and 16 bases lay in between. For the CDR3, the DNA is TGTGCCAGCAGCCCAACAGGGACGGTACGTGGGGCCAACGTCCTGACTTTC. It yields the protein CASSPTGTVRGANVLTF.

CDR3 sequence (DNA): TGTGCCAGCAGCTTATTACCTACACTAGCGGGTCGCTACAATGAGCAGTTCTTC. It translates to CASSLLPTLAGRYNEQFF. V is TRBV7-9 and J is TRBJ2-1, with 9 bases matching TRBD2. The germline V gene has CDR1 SEHNR and CDR2 FQNEAQ (reference sequence). CDR3 length: 18 amino acids. Trimming removed 2 bases from V and 3 bases from J; junction bases left unmatched: 11.

V gene TRBV15 combines with J gene TRBJ1-5; 8 bases are a match to TRBD1. The V gene's germline CDR1 is LNHNV and CDR2 YYDKDF (reference sequence). Unmatched junction bases numbered 6, after V lost 5 bases and J lost 6 bases. The CDR3 has 14 residues. CDR3 sequence (DNA): TGTGCCACCAGCGGACAGGGAGAGGGTCAGCCCCAGCATTTT. Amino acid sequence: CATSGQGEGQPQHF.

The chain employs TRBV11-3 and TRBJ2-1; 8 bases match TRBD1. Germline V gene sequence: CDR1 SGHNT, CDR2 YENEEA. The CDR3 covers 16 residues. With V trimmed by 3 bases and J by 0 bases, 4 bases remained unmatched. CDR3 sequence reads: CASSLGDRSSYNEQFF. Here the CDR3 DNA reads TGTGCCAGCAGCTTGGGGGACAGGAGCTCCTACAATGAGCAGTTCTTC.

This clone was counted a few times. The junction shows a germline mismatch at one end, possibly a read error. The rearrangement uses TRBV6-6 and TRBJ2-7; D may be TRBD1 (6 bases). CDR1 and CDR2 from the germline V gene are MNHNY and SVGAGI (reference sequence). The CDR3 runs to 15 residues. The CDR3 protein is CASSPRTVTSHEQYF. CDR3 coding DNA: TGTGCCAGCAGCCCCCGGACAGTTACCTCCCACGAGCAGTACTTC.

The V and J genes are TRBV10-2 and TRBJ2-2; D perhaps matches TRBD2 (6 bases). Germline CDR1 and CDR2: WSHSY and SAAADI. The V end lost 4 bases, the J end lost 2 bases, and 8 bases lay between the germline ends. The CDR3 covers 14 residues. CDR3 in amino acids: CASSVGGNTGELFF. The DNA for the CDR3 is TGCGCCAGCAGTGTCGGGGGAAACACCGGGGAGCTGTTTTTT.

The CDR3: CASSSSGAGQETQYF. The DNA for the CDR3 is TGTGCCAGCAGTTCATCTGGGGCGGGGCAAGAGACCCAGTACTTC. This sequence joins TRBV28 and TRBJ2-5, with D maybe TRBD2 (6 bases). Germline assignment: CDR1 MDHEN and CDR2 SYDVKM. V lost 4 bases, J lost 2 bases, and 14 bases lay in between. This CDR3 comprises 15 residues.

The chain is built from TRBV28 and TRBJ2-7, with TRBD1 matching over 7 bases. This CDR3 comprises 14 residues. Trimming at V came to 6 bases and at J to 1 base, leaving 6 bases not matched to a gene. Germline lookup yields CDR1 MDHEN and CDR2 SYDVKM. The CDR3 DNA sequence: TGTGCCAGCAGACGACAGGGTGGGTCCTACGAGCAGTACTTC. This sequence encodes CASRRQGGSYEQYF.